This T cell receptor (beta chain) derives from a study of OX40 agonist ivuxolimab in advanced cancers. Overall study results and limits: The authors did not determine the antigen specificity of the expanded peripheral T cells.

Sequencing was performed with immunoSEQ multiplex PCR; in TCRdb, only in-frame clones are kept and a portion is missing. The table lists about 30,000 clones, about 74% of them singletons. On this clone: Its target is not known.

Germline CDR1 reads MNHNS; CDR2 reads SASEGT. The J segment lost 2 bases and the V segment lost 4 bases, leaving 3 bases of the junction unmatched. The CDR3 contains 14 residues. The sequence was collected from an adult with an advanced solid tumor such as melanoma, head and neck, liver or kidney cancer. The chain carries TRBV6-1 and TRBJ1-2, with 8 bases that match TRBD1. The sequenced sample was CD4+ or CD8+ T cells sorted from blood, obtained in a trial of the OX40 agonist ivuxolimab. CDR3 sequence: CASSGQGPNYGYTF. CDR3 DNA sequence: TGTGCCAGCAGTGGACAGGGGCCAAACTATGGCTACACCTTC.